This T cell receptor (beta chain) was retrieved from a study of blood T cell repertoires in COVID-19. V shed 7 bases, J shed 4 bases, and the junction held 7 bases outside the gene matches. The CDR3 contains 14 residues. Germline lookup yields CDR1 SGHVS and CDR2 FQNEAQ. Some clones are missing from TCRdb's copy, which holds only in-frame ones; the method was immunoSEQ multiplex PCR. The sample has about 120,000 clones, about four fifths seen once. This clone was observed once. The V gene is TRBV7-8, the J gene TRBJ1-5; the match to TRBD1 covers 7 bases. The sequencing input was peripheral blood. This receptor was identified in a woman between 65 and 79 years old with acute or convalescent COVID-19. CDR3 nucleotides: TGTGCCAGCAAGGAGGGGGCTAGGAATCAGCCCCAGCATTTT. It yields the protein CASKEGARNQPQHF.